This T cell receptor beta chain came from a study of spatial heterogeneity in lung cancer. This clonotype came up many times. Its antigen is unidentified. Found in a library prepared for alpha chains, this beta chain is an off-target read, and its abundance has little meaning. Time point here: sample taken at primary tumor resection. Samples were obtained from some 70 donors, all untreated early-stage non-small cell lung cancer patients. Whole-study findings and limits: Expanded intratumoral alpha and beta TCR counts tracked tumor mutation counts.

V lost 4 bases, J lost 6 bases, and 6 bases lay in between. Per the germline V gene, CDR1 is SQVTM and CDR2 is ANQGSEA. This CDR3 comprises 11 residues. A single record per CDR3 protein comes from TCRdb applying MiXCR to the 5' RACE reads. The table has around 15,000 distinct CDR3 sequences, roughly 7% seen once. The input for sequencing was lung tumor tissue, taken at surgery. The receptor's source is a female donor with early-stage non-small cell lung cancer. The chain combines TRBV29-1 with TRBJ1-4; D unclear. In DNA form, the CDR3 reads TGCAGCGTTGTCCGGGATGAAAAACTGTTTTTT. It specifies CSVVRDEKLFF.